This TCR beta chain was observed in a study of blood T cells in healthy people across ages. CDR3 length: 16 residues. The V gene's germline CDR1 is LNHDA and CDR2 SQIVND (reference sequence). J was trimmed by 7 bases and V by 3 bases; bases with no gene match: 14. On this clonotype itself: Its antigen is as yet unknown.

Study-level points and caveats: Diversity was higher, and naive CD4+ cells more numerous, in long-lived donors than in aged donors. Age advanced and TCR beta diversity per million T cells fell, roughly linearly.

A second about 7 to 11 cycle PCR used barcoded and J-beta primers. A tag from a template-switch adaptor with 12 random nucleotides marked each cDNA molecule. TCRdb re-analysed the 5' RACE reads in MiXCR, keeping a single row per CDR3 protein. Of 1.5 million to 2 million distinct CDR3 sequences listed, over 25% are singletons. The source material was blood. This TCR was sampled from a woman aged 25-40 years in good health. This chain connects TRBV19 to TRBJ2-5, with 7 nucleotides matching TRBD2. The CDR3 coding sequence is TGTGCCAGTAGTATCGGACGGACTAGTGGGACGGGGACCCAGTACTTC. Translation: CASSIGRTSGTGTQYF.